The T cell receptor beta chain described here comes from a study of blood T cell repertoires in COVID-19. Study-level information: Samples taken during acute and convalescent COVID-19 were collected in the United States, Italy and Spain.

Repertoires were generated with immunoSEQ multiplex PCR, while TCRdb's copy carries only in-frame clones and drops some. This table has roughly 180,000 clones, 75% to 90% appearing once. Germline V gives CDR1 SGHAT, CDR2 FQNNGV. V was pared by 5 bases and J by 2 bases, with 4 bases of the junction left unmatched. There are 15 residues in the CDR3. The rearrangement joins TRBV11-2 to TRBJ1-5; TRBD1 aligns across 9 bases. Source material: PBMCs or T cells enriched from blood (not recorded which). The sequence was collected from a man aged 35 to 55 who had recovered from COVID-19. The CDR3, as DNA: TGTGCCAGCAGCCCACAGGGGGCGGGCAATCAGCCCCAGCATTTT. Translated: CASSPQGAGNQPQHF.